A single sample gave rise to the 8 T cell receptor beta chains below, sequenced in a study of long-term antiretroviral therapy in people with HIV. Version v3.0 of the immunoSEQ assay ran at survey level. TCRdb's copy holds only in-frame clones and misses some; the assay was immunoSEQ multiplex PCR. This table holds around 20,000 clones, around 84% found once. This sample comprised unsorted PBMCs, obtained 0.2 years after starting antiretroviral therapy. The receptors shown here come from a woman aged 25 to 39 with HIV.

The chain uses TRBV10-3 and TRBJ1-2, with a possible D match to TRBD1 (5 bases). Trimming left V 1 base short and J 7 bases short, with 22 bases between. Germline-derived CDR1 and CDR2 are ENHRY and SYGVKD. This CDR3 comprises 17 residues. CDR3 sequence reads: CAISEFAAGQGLSGYTF. DNA of the CDR3: TGTGCCATCAGTGAGTTCGCCGCCGGGCAGGGTCTAAGTGGCTACACCTTC.

This rearrangement joins TRBV6-1 to TRBJ1-1; D ambiguous. The CDR3 has 15 amino acids. Trimming shortened V by 5 bases and J by 2 bases, and 15 bases separated the two germline ends. Germline CDR1 reads MNHNS; CDR2 reads SASEGT. CDR3 sequence reads: CASSTREQFNTEAFF. The CDR3 DNA is TGTGCCAGCAGTACCCGGGAACAGTTTAACACTGAAGCTTTCTTT.

The chain is built from TRBV4-1 and TRBJ1-5, with D hard to call. The CDR3 extends over 16 amino acids. Germline CDR1 is MGHRA and CDR2 is YSYEKL. The V gene lost 4 bases and the J gene lost 2 bases, with 15 bases spanning the gap. CDR3 loop: CASSPMDRGGNQPQHF. CDR3 DNA: TGCGCCAGCAGCCCCATGGACCGTGGGGGCAATCAGCCCCAGCATTTT.

DNA of the CDR3: TGTGCCAGCAGTCAGTCGGCAGGAGGTTACACTGAAGCTTTCTTT. It translates to CASSQSAGGYTEAFF. The rearrangement joins TRBV6-4 to TRBJ1-1; D is ambiguous. This CDR3 spans 15 amino acids. Germline lookup yields CDR1 MRHNA and CDR2 SNTAGT. Trimming stripped 5 bases from V and 3 bases from J, with 16 bases between.

For the CDR3, the DNA is TGTGCCAGCAGTCCGGAGAACACTGAAGCTTTCTTT. This codes for CASSPENTEAFF. This chain joins TRBV2 and TRBJ1-1; D unresolved. The germline CDR1 and CDR2 sequences are SNHLY and FYNNEI. This CDR3 contains 12 residues. V gave up 5 bases and J gave up 1 base, with 5 bases separating them.

The genes are TRBV5-1 and TRBJ2-7; 10 bases agree with TRBD2. The CDR3 consists of 14 residues. V shed 0 bases, J shed 6 bases, and the junction held 3 bases outside the gene matches. Germline-derived CDR1 and CDR2 are SGHRS and YFSETQ. CDR3 protein: CASSLVIAGGEQYF. In nucleotides, the CDR3 is TGCGCCAGCAGCTTGGTCATAGCGGGGGGCGAGCAGTACTTC.

The chain carries TRBV27 and TRBJ2-1; D is perhaps TRBD1 (6 bases). The CDR3 is 17 amino acids. Germline V gene lookup returns CDR1 MNHEY and CDR2 SMNVEV (reference sequence). Trimming removed 7 bases from V and 2 bases from J, with 21 bases in between. The CDR3 DNA sequence: TGTGCCAGCACCTCAGGGTCCGGGACATGGACCTACAATGAGCAGTTCTTC. This codes for CASTSGSGTWTYNEQFF.

CDR3 nucleotide sequence: TGTGCCAGTAGTATGGACAGACGCTACACTGAAGCTTTCTTT. Protein sequence: CASSMDRRYTEAFF. This chain connects TRBV19 to TRBJ1-1; TRBD1 is a possible D gene (6 bases). From germline, CDR1 is LNHDA and CDR2 SQIVND (reference sequence). V shed 3 bases and J shed 3 bases, with 11 bases lying between them. The CDR3 is 14 amino acids. Combining the CDR3 with reference TRBV19 and TRBJ1-1 gives the whole variable domain DGGITQSPKYLFRKEGQNVTLSCEQNLNHDAMYWYRQDPGQGLRLIYYSQIVNDFQKGDIAEGYSVSREKKESFPLTVTSAQKNPTAFYLCASSMDRRYTEAFFGQGTRLTVV.